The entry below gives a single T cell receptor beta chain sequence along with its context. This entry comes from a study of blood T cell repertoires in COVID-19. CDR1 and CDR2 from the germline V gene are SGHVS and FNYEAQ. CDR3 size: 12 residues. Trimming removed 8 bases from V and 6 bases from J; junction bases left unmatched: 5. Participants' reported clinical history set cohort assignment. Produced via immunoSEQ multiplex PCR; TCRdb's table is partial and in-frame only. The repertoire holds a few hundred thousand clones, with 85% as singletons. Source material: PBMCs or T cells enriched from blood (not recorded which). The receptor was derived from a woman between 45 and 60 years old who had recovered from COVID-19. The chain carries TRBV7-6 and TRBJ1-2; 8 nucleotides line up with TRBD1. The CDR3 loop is CASGSRGHGYTF. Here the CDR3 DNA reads TGTGCCAGCGGAAGCAGGGGGCATGGCTACACCTTC.